The T cell receptor (beta chain) described here comes from a study of OX40 agonist ivuxolimab in advanced cancers. About the research overall: The dose-escalation group included hepatocellular carcinoma, melanoma, renal cell carcinoma and head and neck cancer. One patient with hepatocellular carcinoma and two with cutaneous melanoma, three in all, had partial responses.

Germline CDR1 SNHLY, CDR2 FYNNEI. The ends were cut back, 4 bases at V and 8 bases at J, with 8 bases in the middle. There are 11 residues in the CDR3. Details on this clone: The same CDR3 arises from other DNA sequences in this sample as well.

Sequencing used immunoSEQ multiplex PCR; TCRdb keeps in-frame clones, though not all of them. Of approximately 84,000 clones listed, 90% to 95% are singletons. The chain combines TRBV2 with TRBJ1-1; the D is unclear. Material: CD4+ or CD8+ T cells sorted from blood, obtained in a trial of the OX40 agonist ivuxolimab. The sequence came from an adult with an advanced solid tumor such as melanoma, head and neck, liver or kidney cancer. Written as DNA, the CDR3 is TGTGCCAGCAGTGTAGCGAGAGAAGCTTTCTTT. Translated, it gives CASSVAREAFF.